The 28 T cell receptor beta chains below come from one sample, sequenced in a study of T cells after yellow fever vaccination. Each CDR3 protein gets one entry after TCRdb re-called the 5' RACE reads with MiXCR. The sample yields a few hundred thousand distinct CDR3 sequences, under 5% seen once. The sequencing here drew on PBMCs, taken 5 days after the yellow fever booster vaccination. These TCRs come from a man younger than 35 who received the YFV17D yellow fever vaccine.

The chain's CDR3 is CASLFSGGYTDTQYF. CDR3 DNA: TGTGCTAGTCTTTTTAGCGGGGGGTATACAGATACGCAGTATTTT. The chain combines TRBV12-5 with TRBJ2-3, with 10 bases matching TRBD2. V was pared by 8 bases and J by 3 bases, with 8 bases of the junction left unmatched. Germline V gene lookup returns CDR1 LGHNT and CDR2 FRNRAP. CDR3 length equals 15 residues.

Ten or more counts support this clonotype. This chain joins TRBV6-1 and TRBJ1-5, with a tentative D call TRBD1 (6 bases). CDR1 and CDR2 (germline): MNHNS, SASEGT. V was shortened by 7 bases and J by 1 base, with 14 bases between the two germline ends. CDR3 length equals 15 residues. CDR3 sequence: CASKSNRVSNQPQHF. The DNA of the CDR3 is TGTGCCAGCAAGAGTAACAGGGTAAGCAATCAGCCCCAGCATTTT.

This clonotype was found many times. The genes are TRBV2 and TRBJ2-5; D gene unclear. The CDR3 loop spans 16 amino acids. V was shortened by 0 bases and J by 0 bases, with 11 bases between the two germline ends. From germline, CDR1 is SNHLY and CDR2 FYNNEI. CDR3 bases: TGTGCCAGCAGTGAAGCCGGCAGGATGCACCAAGAGACCCAGTACTTC. Amino acids: CASSEAGRMHQETQYF. Drawing the rest from reference TRBV2 and TRBJ2-5, the complete variable domain is EPEVTQTPSHQVTQMGQEVILRCVPISNHLYFYWYRQILGQKVEFLVSFYNNEISEKSEIFDDQFSVERPDGSNFTLKIRSTKLEDSAMYFCASSEAGRMHQETQYFGPGTRLLVL.

This clonotype was counted at least ten times. The gene calls are TRBV7-2 and TRBJ2-5; D remains ambiguous. This CDR3 region has 12 residues. Germline CDR1 SGHTA, CDR2 FQGNSA. V was cut by 7 bases and J by 5 bases, with 11 bases left in between. The CDR3 DNA reads TGTGCCAGCACTCCCTCTAGGGAGACCCAGTACTTC. Translating gives CASTPSRETQYF.

This clonotype has just a few counts. The chain uses TRBV6-4 and TRBJ2-2; 7 bases match TRBD1. V shed 5 bases, J shed 1 base, and the junction held 7 bases outside the gene matches. The CDR3 has 16 residues. Germline V gene data show CDR1 as MRHNA and CDR2 as SNTAGT. Here the CDR3 DNA reads TGTGCCAGCAGTCTAGCACAGGGGCGGAACACCGGGGAGCTGTTTTTT. Amino acids: CASSLAQGRNTGELFF.

Details on this clonotype: The CDR3 end shows no conserved phenylalanine or tryptophan, and so a read error is likely. The chain is built from TRBV7-2 and TRBJ1-6; the D is unclear. This CDR3 spans 13 amino acids. V lost 4 bases, J lost 14 bases, and 15 bases lay in between. Germline V CDR1 and CDR2: SGHTA, FQGNSA. This CDR3 reads CASSSYREVSLHL. CDR3 bases: TGTGCCAGCAGCTCCTATCGGGAGGTGTCCCTCCACTTA.

This clonotype was counted only a few times. The V and J genes are TRBV4-2 and TRBJ2-1; 11 bases line up with TRBD2. From germline, CDR1 is LGHNA and CDR2 YNFKEQ. This CDR3 region has 20 residues. J was trimmed by 4 bases and V by 1 base; bases with no gene match: 15. CDR3 DNA sequence: TGTGCCAGCAGCCAAGTAGCCCGACTAGCGGGGCCCTACCTATACAATGAGCAGTTCTTC. Translated: CASSQVARLAGPYLYNEQFF.

The chain carries TRBV30 and TRBJ2-1; 10 bases are shared with TRBD2. This CDR3 spans 16 amino acids. Unmatched junction bases numbered 9, after V lost 1 base and J lost 6 bases. Germline loops: CDR1 GTSNPN, CDR2 SVGIG (reference sequence). Here the CDR3 reads CAWSGRSGGALNEQFF. The CDR3 DNA reads TGTGCCTGGAGTGGTCGGAGCGGGGGGGCCCTCAATGAGCAGTTCTTC.

This clonotype was found a few times. In DNA form, the CDR3 reads TGTGCCAGCAGTTTCCACCCAGTCGGCACAAACTCCTACAATGAGCAGTTCTTC. This encodes CASSFHPVGTNSYNEQFF. This chain uses TRBV6-6 with TRBJ2-1; no clear D gene. Per germline, CDR1 MNHNY and CDR2 SVGAGI (reference sequence). The CDR3 is made up of 18 amino acids. V gave up 4 bases and J gave up 0 bases, with 19 bases separating them.

This clonotype was seen more than once but under ten times. The rearrangement links TRBV11-1 to TRBJ2-1, with TRBD1 as a possible D gene (6 bases). This CDR3 has 13 residues. Germline CDR1 is SGHAT and CDR2 is FQDESV (reference sequence). V was cut by 3 bases and J by 5 bases, with 8 bases left in between. CDR3 region: CASSLRQDNEQFF. The CDR3 DNA reads TGTGCCAGCAGCTTGCGACAGGACAATGAGCAGTTCTTC.

This clonotype was found a few times. V is TRBV25-1 and J is TRBJ1-3; D possibly corresponds to TRBD1 (5 bases). V lost 2 bases and J lost 15, with 11 bases in between. The CDR3 runs to 11 residues. CDR1 and CDR2 (germline): MGHDK, SYGVNS. The CDR3 protein is CASSEGLGTYF. CDR3 in DNA: TGTGCCAGCAGTGAAGGCTTGGGGACATATTTT.

The V and J genes are TRBV5-1 and TRBJ2-1; 8 nucleotides line up with TRBD1. Trimming cost V 7 bases and J 3 bases; bases outside gene matches: 6. The CDR3 has 14 residues. The V gene's germline CDR1 is SGHRS and CDR2 YFSETQ. In DNA form, the CDR3 reads TGCGCCAGCCTGATCGGGACAGGCTACAATGAGCAGTTCTTC. Translating it yields CASLIGTGYNEQFF.

The V and J genes are TRBV9 and TRBJ1-2, with TRBD1 matching 8 bases. Germline V gene sequence: CDR1 SGDLS, CDR2 YYNGEE. The V gene end was trimmed by 3 bases and the J gene end by 2 bases; junction bases not matched to a gene: 6. This CDR3 comprises 15 residues. The CDR3 DNA reads as TGTGCCAGCAGCGCCGGACAGGGAGTCAACTATGGCTACACCTTC. It is translated as CASSAGQGVNYGYTF.

This clonotype came up many times. The rearrangement uses TRBV5-1 and TRBJ1-2; 12 positions agree with TRBD1. Germline assignment: CDR1 SGHRS and CDR2 YFSETQ. The J segment lost 8 bases and the V segment lost 2 bases, leaving 7 bases of the junction unmatched. This CDR3 spans 15 amino acids. CDR3 coding DNA: TGCGCCAGCAGCTTTGTGGGACAGGGGGCGGCCGGCTACACCTTC. Translating it yields CASSFVGQGAAGYTF.

This clonotype was observed at least ten times. The J gene is TRBJ2-5, the V gene TRBV18, with D maybe TRBD2 (6 bases). Germline CDR1 KGHSH, CDR2 LQKENI. The CDR3 runs to 14 residues. V was trimmed by 4 bases and J by 1 base, leaving 10 bases between them. The CDR3 DNA reads TGTGCCAGCTCACGCCGGGAGCTCCAAGAGACCCAGTACTTC. It is translated as CASSRRELQETQYF.

This chain connects TRBV7-2 to TRBJ2-4; possibly TRBD2 for D (5 bases). Germline CDR1 is SGHTA and CDR2 is FQGNSA. The V end was cut by 3 bases, the J end by 3 bases, with 15 bases between. This CDR3 is built from 16 residues. Written as DNA, the CDR3 is TGTGCCAGCAGCTTGCTCGCGGGCGGTAACAAAAACATTCAGTACTTC. It is translated as CASSLLAGGNKNIQYF.

This chain connects TRBV2 to TRBJ1-2, with unresolved D. Germline CDR1 reads SNHLY; CDR2 reads FYNNEI. The CDR3 loop spans 11 amino acids. V lost 2 bases, J lost 4 bases, and 2 bases lay in between. CDR3 in amino acids: CASSETYGYTF. CDR3 nucleotides: TGTGCCAGCAGTGAAACCTATGGCTACACCTTC.

This chain joins TRBV4-1 and TRBJ2-7, with D uncertain. This CDR3 comprises 14 residues. Per the germline V gene, CDR1 is MGHRA and CDR2 is YSYEKL. The V end lost 2 bases, the J end lost 1 base, and 9 bases lay between the germline ends. In DNA form, the CDR3 reads TGCGCCAGCAGCCAATCGGCTAGTTCCTACGAGCAGTACTTC. Translated: CASSQSASSYEQYF.

This clonotype was counted between two and nine times. The rearrangement uses TRBV24-1 and TRBJ2-1; possible D gene TRBD2, 5 bases. Germline values: CDR1 KGHDR, CDR2 SFDVKD. V shed 6 bases and J shed 4 bases, with 6 bases lying between them. The CDR3 extends over 12 amino acids. The CDR3 DNA reads as TGTGCCACCAGTCGGGGTTACAATGAGCAGTTCTTC. Its protein product is CATSRGYNEQFF.

This clonotype came up a few times. The chain links TRBV5-6 to TRBJ1-2, with D perhaps TRBD1 (5 bases). This CDR3 is built from 15 residues. V was shortened by 1 base and J by 4 bases, with 14 bases between the two germline ends. Germline lookup yields CDR1 SGHDT and CDR2 YYEEEE. The CDR3 sequence: CASSLTGRGVYGYTF. The CDR3 DNA reads TGTGCCAGCAGCTTGACAGGTCGAGGGGTCTATGGCTACACCTTC.

The chain is built from TRBV18 and TRBJ2-5; no clear D gene. Trimming left V 3 bases short and J 5 bases short, with 10 bases between. The CDR3 extends over 13 amino acids. Per germline, CDR1 KGHSH and CDR2 LQKENI. The CDR3 coding sequence is TGTGCCAGCTCACCTCAGGCCGAGGAGACCCAGTACTTC. Encoded protein: CASSPQAEETQYF.

This clonotype has at least ten counts. The chain recombines TRBV5-1 with TRBJ2-5, with unresolved D. With 0 bases removed from V and 3 bases from J, the gap between germline ends came to 9 bases. CDR1 and CDR2 (germline): SGHRS, YFSETQ. This CDR3 region has 14 residues. CDR3 amino acids: CASSLGRRKETQYF. CDR3 sequence (DNA): TGCGCCAGCAGCTTGGGACGGAGAAAAGAGACCCAGTACTTC.

This clonotype was recorded a few times. CDR3 protein: CASSPGTTREQFF. The CDR3 DNA reads as TGTGCCAGCAGTCCCGGGACTACGAGAGAGCAGTTCTTC. V usage is TRBV6-5 and J usage is TRBJ2-1, with 7 bases fitting TRBD2. Germline V gives CDR1 MNHEY, CDR2 SVGAGI. The trim removed 5 bases at V and 10 bases at J, leaving 8 bases unmatched. The CDR3 totals 13 residues.

There are a few counts of this clonotype. CDR3: CASSQEDLSVGTF. For the CDR3, the DNA is TGCGCCAGCAGTCAGGAGGACCTCTCTGTCGGCACCTTC. The genes are TRBV5-1 and TRBJ1-2; D is uncertain. The CDR3 sequence is 13 residues long. V lost 5 bases, J lost 13 bases, and 21 bases lay in between. Germline V gene sequence: CDR1 SGHRS, CDR2 YFSETQ. The full variable domain, completed using reference TRBV5-1 and TRBJ1-2, is KAGVTQTPRYLIKTRGQQVTLSCSPISGHRSVSWYQQTPGQGLQFLFEYFSETQRNKGNFPGRFSGRQFSNSRSEMNVSTLELGDSALYLCASSQEDLSVGTFGSGTRLTVV.

This clonotype was seen ten or more times. The rearrangement links TRBV7-8 to TRBJ2-2; 8 nucleotides agree with TRBD1. V lost 6 bases, J lost 3 bases, and 21 bases stayed unmatched. The CDR3 consists of 20 residues. CDR1 and CDR2 from the germline V gene are SGHVS and FQNEAQ. The CDR3 DNA reads TGTGCCAGCAGATTAAGAACAGGCAGGGGGCTGCGTTTAGACACCGGGGAGCTGTTTTTT. It encodes CASRLRTGRGLRLDTGELFF.

The chain links TRBV7-2 to TRBJ1-2, with unresolved D. Deletions cut 5 bases from V and 0 bases from J, with 13 bases between. Germline V gene sequence: CDR1 SGHTA, CDR2 FQGNSA. The CDR3 consists of 15 residues. The CDR3 DNA follows: TGTGCCAGCAGCCGAGCGGCGGAAGCTAACTATGGCTACACCTTC. It translates to CASSRAAEANYGYTF.

This clonotype was seen more than once but under ten times. The chain has TRBV4-3 and TRBJ1-2; D call uncertain. The V and J ends lost 0 bases and 4 bases respectively, with 15 bases between them. Germline V gene data show CDR1 as LGHNA and CDR2 as YSLEER. The CDR3 length is 16 residues. The chain's CDR3 is CASSQDPRGYGYGYTF. The CDR3 region has the DNA TGCGCCAGCAGCCAAGACCCTCGGGGTTACGGCTATGGCTACACCTTC.

This clonotype was counted between two and nine times. The chain joins TRBV19 to TRBJ1-5; perhaps TRBD1 as D (5 bases). This CDR3 spans 16 amino acids. V lost 2 bases and J lost 6, with 17 bases in between. Looked up from germline, CDR1 is LNHDA and CDR2 is SQIVND (reference sequence). Here the CDR3 reads CASSIILGARGQPQHF. CDR3 nucleotide sequence: TGTGCCAGTAGTATAATTCTCGGGGCGCGCGGTCAGCCCCAGCATTTT.